One and the same sample provided the 10 T cell receptor beta chains below, sequenced in a study of human T cells and chemical hapten exposure. One entry per CDR3 protein results from TCRdb running MiXCR on the RACE reads. Of 55,000 to 75,000 distinct CDR3 sequences detected, about 7% appear once; the ten largest clones hold around 1.6%. Time point of the sample: pre-sensitization, week 0. Treatment given: therapeutic diphenylcyclopropenone sensitization with weekly scalp DPC. The sample here was whole blood, taken in connection with sensitization to the hapten diphenylcyclopropenone (DPC). These receptors were taken from a woman aged 25 to 39 with alopecia areata. Some clones in this sample may be carry-over from other donors' samples.

This clonotype has at least ten counts. V gene TRBV6-5 combines with J gene TRBJ2-1; D not resolved. Germline CDR1 is MNHEY and CDR2 is SVGAGI. With 2 bases removed from V and 7 bases from J, the gap between germline ends came to 12 bases. There are 14 residues in the CDR3. This chain's CDR3 is CASSYEASWNEQFF. CDR3 nucleotides: TGTGCCAGCAGTTACGAGGCGTCATGGAATGAGCAGTTCTTC.

This clonotype was seen ten or more times. The chain has TRBV2 and TRBJ1-1; D unresolved. The CDR3 length is 12 residues. Per germline, CDR1 SNHLY and CDR2 FYNNEI. The germline V and J ends were trimmed by 2 bases and 5 bases, with 6 bases remaining between them. The CDR3 spells CASSEIFTEAFF. In DNA form, the CDR3 reads TGTGCCAGCAGTGAAATTTTTACTGAAGCTTTCTTT.

This clonotype occurred many times. The rearrangement links TRBV5-1 to TRBJ1-1; weak D call: TRBD1 (5 bases). V was pared by 3 bases and J by 0 bases, with 12 bases between. The CDR3 runs 15 residues. Germline V gene data show CDR1 as SGHRS and CDR2 as YFSETQ. CDR3 sequence reads: CASSWGPGLNTEAFF. The CDR3, as DNA: TGCGCCAGCAGCTGGGGCCCAGGGCTGAACACTGAAGCTTTCTTT.

This clonotype showed up just once. A clone one base away is much larger, so this may be a read error. The chain has TRBV18 and TRBJ2-3; 7 bases agree with TRBD1. Germline V gives CDR1 KGHSH, CDR2 LQKENI. The length of the CDR3 is 15 residues. CDR3: CASSPTGDVTDAQYF. CDR3 nucleotide sequence: TGTGCCAGCTCGCCTACAGGGGATGTTACAGATGCGCAGTATTTT.

The V and J genes are TRBV18 and TRBJ1-5; D is undetermined. Trimming removed 2 bases from V and 0 bases from J, with 8 bases in between. Per the germline V gene, CDR1 is KGHSH and CDR2 is LQKENI. This CDR3 comprises 15 residues. The CDR3 spells CASSPTENSNQPQHF. CDR3 nucleotide sequence: TGTGCCAGCTCACCAACAGAGAATAGCAATCAGCCCCAGCATTTT.

This clonotype was recorded at least ten times. This chain links TRBV7-8 with TRBJ1-5, with 8 nucleotides matching TRBD1. The trim removed 1 base at V and 7 bases at J, leaving 6 bases unmatched. CDR1 and CDR2 from the germline V gene are SGHVS and FQNEAQ. The CDR3 spans 15 residues. The CDR3 DNA follows: TGTGCCAGCAGCTTAGGGACAGGGAAGGCGCAGCCCCAGCATTTT. Encoded protein: CASSLGTGKAQPQHF.

There are many counts of this clonotype. The rearrangement links TRBV11-3 to TRBJ2-1; 10 bases are shared with TRBD1. The length of the CDR3 is 19 residues. V shed 4 bases and J 1 base; nucleotides not matched to a gene: 13. Germline V gives CDR1 SGHNT, CDR2 YENEEA. The CDR3 sequence is CASSSMPGQGLPSYNEQFF. CDR3 sequence (DNA): TGTGCCAGCAGCTCTATGCCGGGACAGGGGCTCCCGTCCTACAATGAGCAGTTCTTC.

This clonotype appeared many times. The chain has TRBV20-1 and TRBJ2-3; D could derive from TRBD1 or TRBD2 (5 bases each). The CDR3 covers 14 residues. Trimming shortened V by 3 bases and J by 1 base, and 11 bases separated the two germline ends. The germline V gene has CDR1 DFQATT and CDR2 SNEGSKA (reference sequence). The CDR3 reads CSASPGDGTDTQYF. The CDR3 nucleotides read TGCAGTGCTAGTCCCGGGGACGGCACAGATACGCAGTATTTT.

This clonotype showed up many times. The chain carries TRBV29-1 and TRBJ2-1; D is possibly TRBD1 (6 bases). The CDR3 is 15 amino acids. Germline lookup yields CDR1 SQVTM and CDR2 ANQGSEA. V was trimmed by 3 bases and J by 7 bases, leaving 19 bases between them. The CDR3 DNA is TGCAGCGTTGATTGGGCCACAGGGTCGGGGAATGAGCAGTTCTTC. Its translation: CSVDWATGSGNEQFF.

The table lists this clonotype with many counts. The chain links TRBV5-1 to TRBJ2-5, with a possible D match to TRBD1 (5 bases). Trimming cost V 0 bases and J 2 bases, with 8 bases left between them. Germline V gives CDR1 SGHRS, CDR2 YFSETQ. The CDR3 extends over 14 amino acids. Here the CDR3 DNA reads TGCGCCAGCAGCTTGGGGGGCCTTCAAGAGACCCAGTACTTC. It encodes CASSLGGLQETQYF.